What follows are 27 T cell receptor beta chains derived from one specimen sequenced in a study of T cell repertoires in cytomegalovirus infection. MiXCR, run by TCRdb on the reads, gives a single entry per CDR3 protein. This table holds approximately 500,000 distinct CDR3 sequences, around 10% found once. What was sequenced was PBMCs. These receptors were collected from a human donor in good health (CMV status not recorded). Some clones in this sample may be carry-over from other donors' samples.

The sample holds many counts of this clonotype. The chain employs TRBV7-9 and TRBJ2-4; TRBD2 might be the D (6 bases). The CDR3 has 18 residues. V shed 5 bases and J shed 0 bases, with 20 bases lying between them. Per germline, CDR1 SEHNR and CDR2 FQNEAQ (reference sequence). The CDR3 DNA is TGTGCCAGCAGCCCCCAACCGGACGGGAGACTAGCCAAAAACATTCAGTACTTC. This translates into CASSPQPDGRLAKNIQYF.

This clonotype was seen more than once but under ten times. The chain has TRBV20-1 and TRBJ1-5; 8 bases map to TRBD1. The V gene end was trimmed by 3 bases and the J gene end by 3 bases; junction bases not matched to a gene: 1. The germline gives CDR1 DFQATT, CDR2 SNEGSKA (reference sequence). The CDR3 is made up of 13 amino acids. CDR3 in amino acids: CSARDRDNQPQHF. In nucleotides, the CDR3 is TGCAGTGCTAGGGACAGGGACAATCAGCCCCAGCATTTT.

There are a few counts of this clonotype. The V call is TRBV2, the J call TRBJ2-2; D is undetermined. The V end was cut by 9 bases, the J end by 5 bases, with 10 bases between. Germline CDR1 reads SNHLY; CDR2 reads FYNNEI. The CDR3 runs to 12 residues. CDR3 loop: CARTVATGELFF. In DNA form, the CDR3 reads TGTGCCAGGACTGTGGCAACCGGGGAGCTGTTTTTT.

The chain recombines TRBV20-1 with TRBJ1-1, with D tentatively TRBD1 (6 bases). This CDR3 spans 14 amino acids. Germline assignment: CDR1 DFQATT and CDR2 SNEGSKA (reference sequence). V was shortened by 3 bases and J by 4 bases, with 15 bases between the two germline ends. The CDR3 bases are TGCAGTGCTAGCAGACCGGACAGAACCACTGAAGCTTTCTTT. It is translated as CSASRPDRTTEAFF.

In its sample, this clonotype was seen many times. V usage is TRBV12-3 or TRBV12-4 and J usage is TRBJ2-5; maybe TRBD2 (5 bases). V lost 8 bases and J lost 0, with 16 bases in between. This CDR3 is built from 15 residues. The CDR3 sequence is CASLRAPGNQETQYF. The CDR3 DNA follows: TGTGCCAGCCTGAGAGCGCCGGGAAACCAAGAGACCCAGTACTTC.

This clonotype turned up a few times. DNA for the CDR3: TGTGCCAGCAGCTTGTTGGCAGAAGCTAACTATGGCTACACCTTC. Translated, it gives CASSLLAEANYGYTF. J is TRBJ1-2 and V is TRBV5-6; no definite D call. The CDR3 runs to 15 residues. Germline assignment: CDR1 SGHDT and CDR2 YYEEEE. The V end lost 1 base, the J end lost 0 bases, and 10 bases lay between the germline ends.

This clonotype was counted only a few times. The chain couples TRBV7-3 to TRBJ2-1; 8 bases align to TRBD2. After removal of 2 bases from V and 8 bases from J, the junction contained 8 bases not matched to a gene. Germline CDR1 and CDR2: SGHTA and FQGTGA. This CDR3 spans 15 amino acids. DNA of the CDR3: TGTGCCAGCAGCTTAGAGACGGGGGGGACGGATGAGCAGTTCTTC. Residues: CASSLETGGTDEQFF.

This chain joins TRBV5-4 and TRBJ2-5, with a tentative D call TRBD1 (6 bases). V was trimmed by 4 bases and J by 3 bases, leaving 10 bases between them. The germline V gene encodes CDR1 SGHNT and CDR2 YYREEE (reference sequence). The CDR3 length is 13 residues. In nucleotides, the CDR3 is TGTGCCAGCAGCCTGCGGACAGAAGAGACCCAGTACTTC. Amino acids: CASSLRTEETQYF.

This clonotype was found many times. The genes are TRBV7-9 and TRBJ2-2; 7 nucleotides line up with TRBD1. The germline V gene has CDR1 SEHNR and CDR2 FQNEAQ (reference sequence). V was clipped by 5 bases and J by 4 bases; unmatched bases: 7. This CDR3 region has 15 residues. Here the CDR3 reads CASSETDRSTGELFF. The CDR3 DNA reads as TGTGCCAGCAGCGAGACGGACAGGTCCACCGGGGAGCTGTTTTTT.

This clonotype was counted many times. The chain links TRBV7-2 to TRBJ1-1, with D possibly being TRBD1 (6 bases). CDR1 SGHTA and CDR2 FQGNSA come from the germline V gene. There are 13 residues in the CDR3. V lost 6 bases to trimming and J lost 0 bases, with 8 bases between them. CDR3 protein: CASSDRMNTEAFF. The CDR3 nucleotides are TGTGCCAGCAGTGACAGGATGAACACTGAAGCTTTCTTT.

There are a few counts of this clonotype. V gene TRBV5-1 combines with J gene TRBJ1-1, with D perhaps matching TRBD1 (5 bases). The CDR3 consists of 14 residues. The V end lost 0 bases, the J end lost 5 bases, and 11 bases lay between the germline ends. From germline, CDR1 is SGHRS and CDR2 YFSETQ. The CDR3 bases are TGCGCCAGCAGCTTGGCCTCGGGGACTACTGAAGCTTTCTTT. This sequence encodes CASSLASGTTEAFF.

This clonotype was found a few times. The gene calls are TRBV19 and TRBJ1-1, with no clear D. V lost 3 bases to trimming and J lost 0 bases, with 5 bases between them. CDR1 and CDR2 from the germline V gene are LNHDA and SQIVND (reference sequence). There are 13 residues in the CDR3. The CDR3 reads CASSIIMNTEAFF. The CDR3 nucleotides read TGTGCCAGTAGTATTATAATGAACACTGAAGCTTTCTTT. The entire variable domain, with the rest obtained from reference TRBV19 and TRBJ1-1, is as follows: DGGITQSPKYLFRKEGQNVTLSCEQNLNHDAMYWYRQDPGQGLRLIYYSQIVNDFQKGDIAEGYSVSREKKESFPLTVTSAQKNPTAFYLCASSIIMNTEAFFGQGTRLTVV.

This clonotype showed up just a few times. This chain joins TRBV28 and TRBJ2-3, with a possible D match to TRBD1 (5 bases). This CDR3 spans 13 amino acids. CDR1 MDHEN and CDR2 SYDVKM come from the germline V gene. The V and J ends lost 7 bases and 3 bases respectively, with 11 bases between them. The CDR3 DNA follows: TGTGCCAGCACAATCAGGGCGACAGATACGCAGTATTTT. The encoded protein is CASTIRATDTQYF.

This clonotype was picked up a small number of times. The chain carries TRBV11-2 and TRBJ2-5, with 11 bases fitting TRBD2. The CDR3 is 17 residues long. Germline assignment: CDR1 SGHAT and CDR2 FQNNGV. Unmatched junction bases numbered 8, after V lost 0 bases and J lost 5 bases. The CDR3 DNA is TGTGCCAGCAGCTTAGAGGTTAGCGGGAGGGCCGCTGAGACCCAGTACTTC. Its protein product is CASSLEVSGRAAETQYF.

This clonotype has more than one count but fewer than ten. V gene TRBV4-2 combines with J gene TRBJ2-1; 9 bases agree with TRBD2. Trimming cost V 1 base and J 7 bases; bases outside gene matches: 11. Germline-derived CDR1 and CDR2 are LGHNA and YNFKEQ. The CDR3 spans 17 residues. Here the CDR3 DNA reads TGTGCCAGCAGCCAAGGAGGTGGGGGCGGGGGGGCTAATGAGCAGTTCTTC. Translated: CASSQGGGGGGANEQFF.

This sequence joins TRBV10-3 and TRBJ2-1; D perhaps matches TRBD2 (6 bases). The CDR3 is 14 amino acids. Trimming took 5 bases from V and 2 from J, leaving 10 bases between them. Per the germline V gene, CDR1 is ENHRY and CDR2 is SYGVKD. The CDR3 bases are TGTGCCATCAGTTGGGAGGTTACCTACAATGAGCAGTTCTTC. Its protein product is CAISWEVTYNEQFF.

This clonotype has a handful of counts. The J gene is TRBJ1-1, the V gene TRBV20-1; 7 bases match TRBD1. In germline, CDR1 is DFQATT, CDR2 SNEGSKA (reference sequence). This CDR3 spans 14 amino acids. With 3 bases clipped from V and 4 bases from J, the junction kept 8 bases outside the gene matches. CDR3 nucleotides: TGCAGTGCTAGTAAGATAAGGGGGCTCACTGAAGCTTTCTTT. It translates to CSASKIRGLTEAFF.

This clonotype came up a few times. The chain recombines TRBV4-2 with TRBJ1-4, with D maybe TRBD1 (5 bases). Trimming pared 0 bases from V and 12 bases from J, leaving 14 bases between. The CDR3 is 14 amino acids. Germline loops: CDR1 LGHNA, CDR2 YNFKEQ. DNA for the CDR3: TGTGCCAGCAGCCAAGATACGGGGGTGGGGGAACTGTTTTTT. Translation: CASSQDTGVGELFF.

This clonotype was counted ten times or more. This chain joins TRBV6-2 or TRBV6-3 and TRBJ1-1, with D possibly being TRBD1 (5 bases). Germline V CDR1 and CDR2: MNHEY, SVGEGT. V was pared by 2 bases and J by 1 base, with 20 bases between. This CDR3 region has 18 residues. The CDR3 is CASSYPFRLRGANTEAFF. In DNA form, the CDR3 reads TGTGCCAGCAGTTACCCCTTTCGGTTAAGGGGAGCGAACACTGAAGCTTTCTTT.

This clonotype came up many times. J is TRBJ1-2 and V is TRBV4-1; possible D gene TRBD1, 5 bases. This CDR3 is built from 14 residues. V shed 0 bases and J shed 6 bases, with 11 bases lying between them. Per the germline V gene, CDR1 is MGHRA and CDR2 is YSYEKL. CDR3 region: CASSQDGQGDGYTF. CDR3 in DNA: TGCGCCAGCAGCCAAGATGGGCAGGGAGATGGCTACACCTTC.

This clonotype was found many times. V is TRBV12-3 or TRBV12-4 and J is TRBJ1-4; D gene unclear. Trimming stripped 3 bases from V and 8 bases from J, with 13 bases between. CDR3 length equals 14 residues. The CDR3 DNA reads TGTGCCAGCAGTTTCGTAGGGTTCGGAGAAAAACTGTTTTTT. Translated, it gives CASSFVGFGEKLFF.

At least ten counts were recorded for this clonotype. The V gene is TRBV12-3 or TRBV12-4, the J gene TRBJ2-3; D uncertain. The CDR3 is 14 residues long. V lost 3 bases, J lost 2 bases, and 9 bases lay in between. Here the CDR3 DNA reads TGTGCCAGCAGTTTCATGGCCGTCACAGATACGCAGTATTTT. Translated: CASSFMAVTDTQYF.

This clonotype was detected many times. The gene calls are TRBV7-2 and TRBJ2-4; 10 bases align to TRBD2. Trimming took 5 bases from V and 7 from J; bases not matched to a gene: 5. The CDR3 runs to 14 residues. CDR1 and CDR2 from the germline V gene are SGHTA and FQGNSA. The CDR3 loop is CASSARAGGNIQYF. CDR3 DNA: TGTGCCAGCAGCGCCCGAGCGGGAGGGAACATTCAGTACTTC.

The genes are TRBV27 and TRBJ1-1; D unclear. Trimming pared 2 bases from V and 1 base from J, leaving 8 bases between. This CDR3 spans 14 amino acids. CDR1 and CDR2 from the germline V gene are MNHEY and SMNVEV (reference sequence). The CDR3 nucleotides are TGTGCCAGCAGTTTAGTTCAGCAGAACACTGAAGCTTTCTTT. Protein: CASSLVQQNTEAFF.

This clonotype was counted a single time. The chain uses TRBV3-1 and TRBJ1-4, with no clear D. The CDR3 spans 16 residues. Trimming removed 0 bases at V and 5 bases at J, with 13 bases between. In germline, CDR1 is LGHDT, CDR2 YNNKEL (reference sequence). CDR3 nucleotide sequence: TGTGCCAGCAGCCAAGAAGGCGAGGGCGTGAATGAAAAACTGTTTTTT. Translating it yields CASSQEGEGVNEKLFF.

This clonotype was seen at least ten times. The J gene is TRBJ1-4, the V gene TRBV29-1; D possibly corresponds to TRBD1 (5 bases). V lost 6 bases, J lost 5 bases, and 16 bases lay in between. From germline, CDR1 is SQVTM and CDR2 ANQGSEA. CDR3 length: 14 amino acids. The CDR3, as DNA: TGCAGCGTGGGGGGGTCAGCTCAGAATGAAAAACTGTTTTTT. Translated: CSVGGSAQNEKLFF.

The V call is TRBV24-1, the J call TRBJ2-3, with TRBD2 as a possible D gene (6 bases). This CDR3 is built from 13 residues. V was clipped by 3 bases and J by 11 bases, with 14 bases between them. Germline V gene sequence: CDR1 KGHDR, CDR2 SFDVKD. This CDR3 is CATSDRDWDGQYF. Written as DNA, the CDR3 is TGTGCCACCAGTGATCGGGACTGGGACGGGCAGTATTTT.